The 7 T cell receptor beta chains listed next were all sequenced from one sample in a study of cytomegalovirus exposure and HLA in healthy donors. Primers for the PCR totalled 60 Vbeta and 13 Jbeta. Here immunoSEQ multiplex PCR was the method, and the copy in TCRdb shows in-frame clones only, minus some. The sample includes about 91,000 clones, approximately 86% of them seen just once. Sample: PBMCs. These receptors came from a man aged 25 to 40 in good health and CMV-seropositive.

There are a few counts of this clone. V is TRBV10-3 and J is TRBJ1-3; 8 nucleotides match TRBD1. CDR1 and CDR2 (germline): ENHRY, SYGVKD. The CDR3 consists of 13 residues. With V trimmed by 7 bases and J by 3 bases, 2 bases remained unmatched. DNA for the CDR3: TGTGCCATCAAAACAGGGGGTGGAAACACCATATATTTT. It codes for CAIKTGGGNTIYF.

J is TRBJ2-3 and V is TRBV30; 9 nucleotides align to TRBD2. This CDR3 has 15 amino acids. After removal of 0 bases from V and 7 bases from J, the junction contained 8 bases not matched to a gene. Germline lookup yields CDR1 GTSNPN and CDR2 SVGIG (reference sequence). The CDR3 reads CAWSVRSSGSNTQYF. The DNA of the CDR3 is TGTGCCTGGAGTGTACGAAGTAGCGGGAGTAATACGCAGTATTTT.

V and J are TRBV18 and TRBJ2-5, with D maybe TRBD1 (6 bases). In germline, CDR1 is KGHSH, CDR2 LQKENI. CDR3 size: 17 residues. With 3 bases removed from V and 4 bases from J, the gap between germline ends came to 21 bases. CDR3 sequence (DNA): TGTGCCAGCTCACCCCCGGAGGCGCAGGGGCCGAGAGAGACCCAGTACTTC. Protein sequence: CASSPPEAQGPRETQYF.

The chain recombines TRBV25-1 with TRBJ2-1, with a possible D match to TRBD1 (5 bases). This CDR3 is 13 amino acids long. Trimming removed 0 bases at V and 6 bases at J, with 6 bases between. Germline CDR1 reads MGHDK; CDR2 reads SYGVNS. The CDR3 DNA sequence: TGTGCCAGCAGTGAATATGACAGCAATGAGCAGTTCTTC. Residues: CASSEYDSNEQFF.

This chain connects TRBV7-6 to TRBJ1-3; the D is unclear. Between the trimmed V and J ends, which lost 2 bases and 1 base, there was a span of 15 bases. Germline loops: CDR1 SGHVS, CDR2 FNYEAQ. The CDR3 extends over 17 amino acids. The CDR3 DNA reads TGTGCCAGCAGCTTATCGGGTTGGATTGAATCTGGAAACACCATATATTTT. Translating it yields CASSLSGWIESGNTIYF.

A word on this clone: Different DNA sequences within this sample yield the same CDR3. The chain combines TRBV28 with TRBJ1-5; D not certain. Trimming took 2 bases from V and 1 from J, leaving 3 bases between them. CDR3 length equals 13 residues. In germline, CDR1 is MDHEN, CDR2 SYDVKM. CDR3 in DNA: TGTGCCAGCAGTTTACTAAGCAATCAGCCCCAGCATTTT. It encodes CASSLLSNQPQHF.

This sequence joins TRBV13 and TRBJ2-5; D not certain. The J call is in doubt because the DNA end fits TRBJ2-7 better. Germline V lookup: CDR1 PRHDT, CDR2 FYEKMQ (reference sequence). The CDR3 runs to 13 residues. The DNA of the CDR3 is TGTGCCAGCAGCTTAGCAGGAACCTACGAGCAGTACTTC. Amino acids: CASSLAGTYEQYF.